The rows below give T cell receptor beta chains drawn from one sample of a study of graft-versus-host responses after intestinal transplantation. Profiling relied on immunoSEQ multiplex PCR, and the TCRdb table lists in-frame clones only, not all of them. The sample gives fewer than 60,000 clones, approximately 84% of which show up once; around 0.5% is in the top ten. These receptors' targets are unknown. The source was unstimulated CD4+ T cells sorted from spleen or lymph node cells, collected before transplant. Every receptor here comes from a human donor who was the organ donor for an intestinal transplant. CDR3s include the opening cysteine and the closing phenylalanine or tryptophan. A D gene is named only where the DNA matches it firmly. Clone size is shown for a subset of rows, as once, few, many or a class of expanded clone.

DNA | CDR3 | V | size | D | J | length
TGCGCCAGCAGCAACACCTGGACAGGCATCACAGATACGCAGTATTTT | CASSNTWTGITDTQYF | TRBV4-3 | NA | TRBD1 | TRBJ2-3 | 16
TGTGCCAGCAAGGGGCCTCAAGAGACCCAGTACTTC | CASKGPQETQYF | TRBV7-2 | NA | NA | TRBJ2-5 | 12
TGTGCCAGCAGCTATCGACAGGGGGCGAGGGCCAAAAACATTCAGTACTTC | CASSYRQGARAKNIQYF | TRBV7-9 | NA | TRBD1 | TRBJ2-4 | 17
TGTGCCAGCAGCCGCCAACCGAGAGGGACCCAGTACTTC | CASSRQPRGTQYF | TRBV14 | NA | NA | TRBJ2-5 | 13
TGTGCCTGGAGTGTATTTGCCAACACAGATACGCAGTATTTT | CAWSVFANTDTQYF | TRBV30 | few | NA | TRBJ2-3 | 14
TGTGCCAGCAGCTTGGGGGGACTAGCGGGAGCCCGATACAATGAGCAGTTCTTC | CASSLGGLAGARYNEQFF | TRBV5-4 | few | TRBD2 | TRBJ2-1 | 18
TGTGCCACCAGCAGAGGGCCCGATGGGCAGCAGTATTTT | CATSRGPDGQQYF | TRBV15 | NA | NA | TRBJ2-3 | 13
TGCGCCAGCAGCCAAGGGATAGCTAGGCTAGCGGGGAGCGAGCAGTACTTC | CASSQGIARLAGSEQYF | TRBV4-1 | NA | TRBD2 | TRBJ2-7 | 17
TGCGCCAGCAGCTTGGAAGTAGGTCCGAGCCGGCAGGACTTC | CASSLEVGPSRQDF | TRBV5-1 | NA | NA | TRBJ2-7 | 14
TGTGCCAGCAGCTCCAGGACTAGCTCCTACAATGAGCAGTTCTTC | CASSSRTSSYNEQFF | TRBV7-6 | NA | TRBD2 | TRBJ2-1 | 15
TGTGCCAGCAGCTCGACCGCGACAGGGGCAAATAGCAATCAGCCCCAGCATTTT | CASSSTATGANSNQPQHF | TRBV5-6 | NA | TRBD1 | TRBJ1-5 | 18
TGCGCCAGCAGCCAAGATGGCAGGGACGACGAGCAGTACTTC | CASSQDGRDDEQYF | TRBV4-1 | NA | NA | TRBJ2-7 | 14
TGCGCCAGCACCTCAGAGGGGCTAGCGGGAGGAGGGTGGACCGGGGAGCTGTTTTTT | CASTSEGLAGGGWTGELFF | TRBV10-2 | NA | TRBD2 | TRBJ2-2 | 19
TGTGCCAGCAGCCTAGGTTCGGGAAACACTGAAGCTTTCTTT | CASSLGSGNTEAFF | TRBV5-5 | NA | NA | TRBJ1-1 | 14
TGTGCCAGCAGGGCCGTCGGGCAGGGGGAGTGGGAGCAGTACTTC | CASRAVGQGEWEQYF | TRBV25-1 | NA | TRBD1 | TRBJ2-7 | 15
TGTGCCAGCAGCCTGCCAGGGTCTGGGGCCAACGTCCTGACTTTC | CASSLPGSGANVLTF | TRBV5-5 | once | NA | TRBJ2-6 | 15
TGTGCCAGCAGTTACCCTAACTATGGCTACACCTTC | CASSYPNYGYTF | TRBV6-5 | NA | NA | TRBJ1-2 | 12
TGCGCCAGCAGCATCTCTAGTGCGGTGCAGAACACCGGGGAGCTGTTTTTT | CASSISSAVQNTGELFF | TRBV5-1 | NA | NA | TRBJ2-2 | 17
TGTGCCAGCAGTCCCCGGACTAGCCGGGGCTACGAGCAGTACTTC | CASSPRTSRGYEQYF | TRBV28 | once | TRBD2 | TRBJ2-7 | 15
TGTGCCAGCAGCATCCGACAGGGGGGATCCTACGAGCAGTACTTC | CASSIRQGGSYEQYF | TRBV13 | NA | TRBD1 | TRBJ2-7 | 15
TGTGCCAGCAGCGTAGGAGTACGGCTGACTGAAGCTTTCTTT | CASSVGVRLTEAFF | TRBV9 | NA | NA | TRBJ1-1 | 14
TGTGCCAGCAGTTACAGGGAAGCGGATGGCTACACCTTC | CASSYREADGYTF | TRBV6-6 | NA | NA | TRBJ1-2 | 13
TGTGCCTGGGGGGAGAGCTCCTATAATTCACCCCTCCACTTT | CAWGESSYNSPLHF | TRBV30 | NA | NA | TRBJ1-6 | 14
TGTGCCTGGCGTAGCGGGGGGTACGAGCAGTACTTC | CAWRSGGYEQYF | TRBV30 | NA | TRBD2 | TRBJ2-7 | 12
TGTGCCAGCAGATCTGCCGGGACAGGGGGAGGGACCCAGTACTTC | CASRSAGTGGGTQYF | TRBV6-1 | NA | TRBD1 | TRBJ2-5 | 15
TGTGCCAGCAGCAGTACTAGCGGGGGGGGCAATGAGCAGTTCTTC | CASSSTSGGGNEQFF | TRBV11-2 | NA | TRBD2 | TRBJ2-1 | 15
TGTGCCTGGAGTGTAACGGCCCAGGGAGGCGGCTACACCTTC | CAWSVTAQGGGYTF | TRBV30 | NA | NA | TRBJ1-2 | 14
TGTGCCAGCAGCTTATCCCGGACAGGGCGCGGCAATCAGCCCCAGCATTTT | CASSLSRTGRGNQPQHF | TRBV7-8 | NA | TRBD1 | TRBJ1-5 | 17
TGTGCCAGCAGTGAGGACAGGGGGATGGACATTCAGTACTTC | CASSEDRGMDIQYF | TRBV25-1 | NA | TRBD1 | TRBJ2-4 | 14
TGTGCCAGCAGCTTACTTAGGGGAGCGAACACCGGGGAGCTGTTTTTT | CASSLLRGANTGELFF | TRBV7-9 | NA | NA | TRBJ2-2 | 16
TGCGCCAGCAGCTTATGGACAGGGTCGGAGGATGGCTACACCTTC | CASSLWTGSEDGYTF | TRBV5-1 | NA | TRBD1 | TRBJ1-2 | 15
TGCGCCAGCAGCTTCGGGGGTTTGGGCAATCAGCCCCAGCATTTT | CASSFGGLGNQPQHF | TRBV5-1 | few | NA | TRBJ1-5 | 15
TGCGCCAGCAGCTTGGGTACTAGCGGGGGGGCCGGAGATACGCAGTATTTT | CASSLGTSGGAGDTQYF | TRBV5-1 | NA | TRBD2 | TRBJ2-3 | 17
TGTGCCAGCAGTACAAGGGGTGCAGGGGGTTACGAGCAGTACTTC | CASSTRGAGGYEQYF | TRBV6-1 | NA | TRBD1 | TRBJ2-7 | 15
TGTGCCAGCAGCTTCTCCTCGGGGTCAACTAATGAAAAACTGTTTTTT | CASSFSSGSTNEKLFF | TRBV5-4 | NA | NA | TRBJ1-4 | 16
TGCGCCAGCAGCCGGACAACCTACGAGCAGTACTTC | CASSRTTYEQYF | TRBV10-2 | few | NA | TRBJ2-7 | 12
TGTGCCAGTAGTATGCGAAAAAATAGCAATCAGCCCCAGCATTTT | CASSMRKNSNQPQHF | TRBV19 | NA | NA | TRBJ1-5 | 15
TGTGCCAGCAGCCCACAGGGGTACAATCAGCCCCAGCATTTT | CASSPQGYNQPQHF | TRBV2 | NA | TRBD1 | TRBJ1-5 | 14
TGCGCCAGCAGCTCGACAGGGGGTAACGAGCAGTACTTC | CASSSTGGNEQYF | TRBV5-1 | NA | TRBD1 | TRBJ2-7 | 13
TGTGCCAGCAGCCAAGAAATGGGAAGGGAGACCCAGTACTTC | CASSQEMGRETQYF | TRBV4-2 | NA | NA | TRBJ2-5 | 14